Listed below are T cell receptor beta chains from one sample, sequenced in a study of cytomegalovirus exposure and HLA in healthy donors. The data were produced by immunoSEQ multiplex PCR, yet TCRdb's version contains in-frame clones alone and is incomplete. Altogether 120,000 or so clones are present, around three quarters being singletons, with the ten largest covering about 3.5%. Material: PBMCs. The receptors originated from a man between 25 and 39 years old in good health and CMV-seronegative. The conserved cysteine and the conserved F or W are not part of the CDR3 here. A D gene is named only where the DNA matches it firmly.

TRBV25-1	TRBJ1-6	.	ASSETQGGYGSPLH
TRBV9	TRBJ1-2	TRBD1	ASSGGQLNYGYT
TRBV6-6	TRBJ2-6	.	ASSSLPSGANVLT
TRBV2	TRBJ2-1	TRBD2	ASSPILAGGVNEQF
TRBV19	TRBJ1-5	TRBD1	ASNVISGTGDQPQH
TRBV10-3	TRBJ1-5	TRBD1	AISEIGGRNQPQH
TRBV19	TRBJ2-1	TRBD2	ASSMGTSGSDEQF
TRBV10-3	TRBJ2-1	TRBD2	AIGIEGLAGGSYNEQF
TRBV6-1	TRBJ2-7	TRBD2	ASSPSGATYEQY
TRBV7-2	TRBJ2-5	TRBD2	ASSLSAGGGQETQY
TRBV7-2	TRBJ2-1	TRBD2	ASSLVGGAVDEQF
TRBV28	TRBJ2-7	TRBD1	ASRVDGQGSYEQY
TRBV5-1	TRBJ2-1	TRBD1	ASSFTGGSYNEQF
TRBV19	TRBJ2-1	TRBD1	ASGGGTGGSYNEQF
TRBV6-5	TRBJ1-6	TRBD1	ASRLDREAYSPLH
TRBV4-3	TRBJ2-1	.	ASSQVEYNEQF
TRBV19	TRBJ2-3	TRBD2	ASISGGGLAGGRTPTDTQY
TRBV28	TRBJ1-6	TRBD1	ASSLRDRDSPLH
TRBV15	TRBJ1-2	.	ATSRDMMAGGGYT
TRBV10-3	TRBJ2-1	.	AISESDLNEQF
TRBV18	TRBJ2-2	.	ASSPLGTPSHTGELF
TRBV28	TRBJ1-5	.	ASSLMSGTANQPQH
TRBV28	TRBJ2-5	.	ASSPNHRDQETQY
TRBV5-1	TRBJ1-2	.	ASSPTSPAYGYT
TRBV7-6	TRBJ2-2	.	ASSLKQTANTGELF
TRBV29-1	TRBJ2-3	TRBD2	SVVGLAGVSTDTQY
TRBV7-2	TRBJ2-7	.	ASSLEQGPYEQY
TRBV18	TRBJ1-2	.	ASSPERVANYGYT